This passage covers 15 T cell receptor beta chains from one sample sequenced in a study of OX40 agonist ivuxolimab in advanced cancers. Measured with immunoSEQ multiplex PCR; TCRdb has only the in-frame clones, and not every one. The repertoire holds roughly 65,000 clones, with 87% as singletons. The sample was CD4+ or CD8+ T cells sorted from blood, taken in a trial of the OX40 agonist ivuxolimab. The receptors derive from an adult with an advanced solid tumor such as melanoma, head and neck, liver or kidney cancer.

The V gene is TRBV29-1, the J gene TRBJ1-2, with D uncertain. Deletions cut 6 bases from V and 5 bases from J, with 13 bases between. The CDR3 loop spans 12 amino acids. The germline V gene encodes CDR1 SQVTM and CDR2 ANQGSEA. The CDR3 sequence is CSVDRIGYGYTF. CDR3 bases: TGCAGCGTGGACCGCATTGGGTATGGCTACACCTTC. The full variable domain, in which reference TRBV29-1 and TRBJ1-2 provide the parts outside the CDR3, is SAVISQKPSRDICQRGTSLTIQCQVDSQVTMMFWYRQQPGQSLTLIATANQGSEATYESGFVIDKFPISRPNLTFSTLTVSNMSPEDSSIYLCSVDRIGYGYTFGSGTRLTVV.

The rearrangement joins TRBV7-2 to TRBJ2-7; D is perhaps TRBD1 or TRBD2 (5 bases each). Per the germline V gene, CDR1 is SGHTA and CDR2 is FQGNSA. There are 15 residues in the CDR3. Trimming shortened V by 3 bases and J by 2 bases, and 14 bases separated the two germline ends. CDR3 protein: CASSFTPGPTYEQYF. The CDR3 DNA reads TGTGCCAGCAGCTTTACCCCGGGACCCACCTACGAGCAGTACTTC.

The table lists this clone with a count of one. V usage is TRBV6-5 and J usage is TRBJ2-7, with D perhaps being TRBD1 or TRBD2 (5 bases each). The CDR3 is made up of 14 amino acids. Germline assignment: CDR1 MNHEY and CDR2 SVGAGI. Trimming removed 0 bases at V and 4 bases at J, with 10 bases between. CDR3 nucleotide sequence: TGTGCCAGCAGTTACTCTGGGACCCCATACGAGCAGTACTTC. Translating it yields CASSYSGTPYEQYF.

The gene calls are TRBV7-9 and TRBJ2-1; 9 bases are shared with TRBD2. This CDR3 spans 14 amino acids. With 5 bases clipped from V and 5 bases from J, the junction kept 4 bases outside the gene matches. Germline CDR1 SEHNR, CDR2 FQNEAQ (reference sequence). CDR3 amino acids: CASSPAGGHNEQFF. The CDR3 nucleotides read TGTGCCAGCAGCCCGGCGGGGGGGCACAATGAGCAGTTCTTC.

V is TRBV6-4 and J is TRBJ2-5; a weak D match, TRBD2 (6 bases). V was clipped by 8 bases and J by 3 bases, with 19 bases between them. The CDR3 runs to 15 residues. Looked up from germline, CDR1 is MRHNA and CDR2 is SNTAGT. In DNA, the CDR3 is TGTGCCAGCCTCTTTAGCGACGGGGGAGAAGAGACCCAGTACTTC. This gives the protein CASLFSDGGEETQYF.

The rearrangement joins TRBV5-8 to TRBJ2-2, with a tentative D call TRBD1 (6 bases). Deletions cut 1 base from V and 4 bases from J, with 11 bases between. The germline CDR1 and CDR2 sequences are SGHTS and YDEGEE. This CDR3 is built from 15 residues. Here the CDR3 reads CASSLNRVGTGELFF. The CDR3 DNA sequence: TGTGCCAGCAGCTTGAACAGGGTGGGCACCGGGGAGCTGTTTTTT.

The CDR3: CASSWDTEAFF. The CDR3 nucleotides are TGTGCCAGCAGCTGGGACACTGAAGCTTTCTTT. V and J are TRBV11-2 and TRBJ1-1; the D is unclear. Germline CDR1 reads SGHAT; CDR2 reads FQNNGV. V was shortened by 4 bases and J by 3 bases, with 3 bases between the two germline ends. This CDR3 comprises 11 residues.

This chain connects TRBV5-4 to TRBJ1-1, with D possibly TRBD1 on 5 matching bases. Germline CDR1 reads SGHNT; CDR2 reads YYREEE (reference sequence). The V gene lost 3 bases and the J gene lost 7 bases, with 19 bases spanning the gap. This CDR3 region has 15 residues. CDR3 bases: TGTGCCAGCAGCTCCGCCGGGACGGCGAACCGTGAAGCTTTCTTT. This sequence encodes CASSSAGTANREAFF.

V is TRBV9 and J is TRBJ2-5; TRBD1 matches 9 bases. Germline CDR1 is SGDLS and CDR2 is YYNGEE. Trimming at V came to 0 bases and at J to 3 bases, leaving 0 bases not matched to a gene. This CDR3 comprises 14 residues. The CDR3 spells CASSVGQGEETQYF. The CDR3 DNA reads as TGTGCCAGCAGCGTAGGACAGGGGGAAGAGACCCAGTACTTC.

This clone occurred a few times. The rearrangement joins TRBV10-3 to TRBJ1-5, with 9 bases fitting TRBD1. The CDR3 consists of 14 residues. Trimming cost V 4 bases and J 6 bases; bases outside gene matches: 4. Per germline, CDR1 ENHRY and CDR2 SYGVKD. DNA for the CDR3: TGTGCCATCAGTGTGGACAGGGGAGCTCAGCCCCAGCATTTT. This codes for CAISVDRGAQPQHF.

This chain connects TRBV7-2 to TRBJ1-2; 7 nucleotides align to TRBD1. The CDR3 is 11 amino acids. Per germline, CDR1 SGHTA and CDR2 FQGNSA. The J segment lost 12 bases and the V segment lost 2 bases, leaving 3 bases of the junction unmatched. CDR3 nucleotide sequence: TGTGCCAGCAGCTTAACAGGGGATCACACCTTC. Protein product: CASSLTGDHTF.

The rearrangement links TRBV7-9 to TRBJ1-2; 8 bases line up with TRBD1. This CDR3 contains 14 residues. After removal of 5 bases from V and 6 bases from J, the junction contained 8 bases not matched to a gene. Per germline, CDR1 SEHNR and CDR2 FQNEAQ (reference sequence). CDR3 in amino acids: CASSVGQGRDGYTF. In DNA form, the CDR3 reads TGTGCCAGCAGCGTAGGACAGGGAAGGGATGGCTACACCTTC. Filled out from reference TRBV7-9 and TRBJ1-2, the complete variable domain reads DTGVSQNPRHKITKRGQNVTFRCDPISEHNRLYWYRQTLGQGPEFLTYFQNEAQLEKSRLLSDRFSAERPKGSFSTLEIQRTEQGDSAMYLCASSVGQGRDGYTFGSGTRLTVV.

This clone appeared once. The chain uses TRBV5-4 and TRBJ2-5; 9 nucleotides line up with TRBD1. V gave up 4 bases and J gave up 4 bases; unmatched junction bases: 2. CDR1 and CDR2 (germline): SGHNT, YYREEE (reference sequence). This CDR3 is 13 amino acids long. The CDR3 DNA is TGTGCCAGCAGCAGGGACAGGGCAGAGACCCAGTACTTC. It translates to CASSRDRAETQYF.

This chain joins TRBV5-6 and TRBJ2-2, with a possible D match to TRBD2 (6 bases). The CDR3 is made up of 15 amino acids. Trimming pared 6 bases from V and 5 bases from J, leaving 17 bases between. CDR1 SGHDT and CDR2 YYEEEE come from the germline V gene. The DNA for the CDR3 is TGTGCCAGCATCCACGACCCGGCGGGGACCGGGGAGCTGTTTTTT. Translation: CASIHDPAGTGELFF.

V and J are TRBV11-2 and TRBJ2-3; D perhaps matches TRBD2 (6 bases). The V end lost 5 bases, the J end lost 7 bases, and 13 bases lay between the germline ends. The CDR3 totals 13 residues. From germline, CDR1 is SGHAT and CDR2 FQNNGV. The CDR3, as DNA: TGTGCCAGCAGCCTGGGAGGAAGGAATACGCAGTATTTT. Its translation is CASSLGGRNTQYF.